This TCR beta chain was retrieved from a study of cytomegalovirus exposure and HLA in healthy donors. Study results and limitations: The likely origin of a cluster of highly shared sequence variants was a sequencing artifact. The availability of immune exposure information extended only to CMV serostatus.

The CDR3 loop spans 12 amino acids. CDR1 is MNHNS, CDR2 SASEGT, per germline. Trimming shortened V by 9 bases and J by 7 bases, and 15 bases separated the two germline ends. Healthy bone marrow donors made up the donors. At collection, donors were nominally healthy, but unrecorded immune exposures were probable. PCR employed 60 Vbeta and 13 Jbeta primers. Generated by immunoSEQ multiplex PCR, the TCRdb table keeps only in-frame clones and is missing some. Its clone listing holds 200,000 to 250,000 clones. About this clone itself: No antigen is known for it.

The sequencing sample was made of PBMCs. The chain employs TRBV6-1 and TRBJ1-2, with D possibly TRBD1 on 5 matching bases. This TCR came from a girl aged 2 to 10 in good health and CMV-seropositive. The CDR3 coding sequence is TGTGCCAGTGAGGTAGGGGTTGCTGGCTACACCTTC. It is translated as CASEVGVAGYTF.